This T cell receptor beta chain was documented in a study of glioma-infiltrating T cells. Points from the study as a whole: Tissue-blood divergence was below expectation in non-neoplastic patients, above in gliomas. Very few CDR3 sequences were shared between tissue and blood. A blood CDR3 motif signature was depleted in highly divergent patients.

Using RNA template, CDR3s of TCR alpha and beta were amplified with iRepertoire arm-PCR. TCRdb reprocessed the multiplex PCR reads via MiXCR and lists one record per CDR3 protein. The profile shows around 350,000 distinct CDR3 sequences, 41% of them singletons. Germline CDR1 reads MNHEY; CDR2 reads SVGEGT. This CDR3 has 16 residues. As regards this clonotype: The antigen remains undetermined. The junction departs from the called germline gene at one end, perhaps through a read error.

This clonotype was sampled from a human donor with low-grade glioma or glioblastoma, undergoing nonglioma brain surgery, or in good health (not recorded which). Material for sequencing was glioma tissue, nonneoplastic brain tissue, or PBMCs (not recorded which). The rearrangement joins TRBV6-2 or TRBV6-3 to TRBJ2-2; maybe TRBD1 (5 bases). CDR3 nucleotides: TGTGCCAGCACCCGAGGCCACAGGTTGAACACCAGGGAGCTGTTTTTT. Translation gives CASTRGHRLNTRELFF.